The 27 T cell receptor beta chains in this list originate from one sample, sequenced in a study of CD8 T cells in Susac syndrome. It was with random hexamers that 0.5 to 1 ug RNA was reverse transcribed. TCRdb itself ran the immunoSEQ multiplex PCR reads through MiXCR, one entry per CDR3 protein. The table includes 150,000 to 200,000 distinct CDR3 sequences, 90% to 95% detected once. The sample taken for sequencing was CD4+ T cells from PBMCs. These receptors all stem from a human donor with Susac syndrome.

The chain uses TRBV25-1 and TRBJ2-7; D might be TRBD1 or TRBD2, each matching 5 bases. This CDR3 contains 13 residues. The V end was cut by 4 bases, the J end by 2 bases, with 9 bases between. From germline, CDR1 is MGHDK and CDR2 SYGVNS. CDR3 nucleotides: TGTGCCAGCAGTGGAGAGGGGACCTACGAGCAGTACTTC. Translated: CASSGEGTYEQYF.

The genes are TRBV10-3 and TRBJ2-5, with a possible D match to TRBD1 (5 bases). V lost 4 bases to trimming and J lost 1 base, with 7 bases between them. The CDR3 is made up of 13 amino acids. Germline CDR1 reads ENHRY; CDR2 reads SYGVKD. The CDR3 region has the DNA TGTGCCATCAGTGGAACAGGCCAAGAGACCCAGTACTTC. Translating gives CAISGTGQETQYF.

The J gene is TRBJ2-2, the V gene TRBV9; 11 bases are a match to TRBD1. The CDR3 covers 15 residues. The germline CDR1 and CDR2 sequences are SGDLS and YYNGEE. J was trimmed by 7 bases and V by 2 bases; bases with no gene match: 4. The DNA of the CDR3 is TGTGCCAGCAGCGTCGGACAGGGGGCTGGCGGGGAGCTGTTTTTT. Translation: CASSVGQGAGGELFF.

This chain uses TRBV7-2 with TRBJ2-3, with 7 bases identical to TRBD1. The germline CDR1 and CDR2 sequences are SGHTA and FQGNSA. This CDR3 comprises 13 residues. Trimming removed 5 bases from V and 1 base from J; junction bases left unmatched: 0. The CDR3 DNA is TGTGCCAGCAGCGGACAGGGCACAGATACGCAGTATTTT. This encodes CASSGQGTDTQYF. Together with reference TRBV7-2 and TRBJ2-3, the CDR3 gives the full variable domain: GAGVSQSPSNKVTEKGKDVELRCDPISGHTALYWYRQSLGQGLEFLIYFQGNSAPDKSGLPSDRFSAERTGGSVSTLTIQRTQQEDSAVYLCASSGQGTDTQYFGPGTRLTVL.

The chain joins TRBV5-1 to TRBJ2-1; 7 positions agree with TRBD2. Germline CDR1 reads SGHRS; CDR2 reads YFSETQ. The CDR3 is 16 amino acids. Trimming removed 0 bases from V and 0 bases from J; junction bases left unmatched: 3. CDR3 bases: TGCGCCAGCAGCTTGGTGGGGGGGAGCTCCTACAATGAGCAGTTCTTC. Its translation: CASSLVGGSSYNEQFF.

The CDR3: CSASSSGHLNYGYTF. In nucleotides, the CDR3 is TGCAGTGCTAGTTCGTCGGGACATCTCAACTATGGCTACACCTTC. The V gene is TRBV20-1, the J gene TRBJ1-2, with D maybe TRBD1 (6 bases). Trimming took 3 bases from V and 2 from J, leaving 16 bases between them. In germline, CDR1 is DFQATT, CDR2 SNEGSKA (reference sequence). This CDR3 is built from 15 residues.

The rearrangement joins TRBV14 to TRBJ1-2; D ambiguous. Trimming removed 1 base from V and 6 bases from J, with 21 bases in between. Germline V lookup: CDR1 SGHDN, CDR2 FVKESK. The CDR3 runs to 17 residues. The CDR3 sequence is CASSQVLGGDPNNGYTF. CDR3 coding DNA: TGTGCCAGCAGCCAAGTTCTGGGCGGGGATCCCAATAATGGCTACACCTTC.

The rearrangement uses TRBV6-1 and TRBJ1-2; D not certain. The CDR3 extends over 15 amino acids. Germline-derived CDR1 and CDR2 are MNHNS and SASEGT. The V gene lost 6 bases and the J gene lost 3 bases, with 17 bases spanning the gap. CDR3 sequence: CASRMGLDLYYGYTF. CDR3 nucleotides: TGTGCCAGCAGGATGGGTTTGGACCTCTACTATGGCTACACCTTC.

The chain employs TRBV30 and TRBJ1-1; D is unresolved. CDR3 length: 15 amino acids. CDR1 is GTSNPN, CDR2 SVGIG, per germline (reference sequence). The V and J ends lost 3 bases and 4 bases respectively, with 18 bases between them. The CDR3 sequence: CAWRTRSDRGTEAFF. In DNA form, the CDR3 reads TGTGCCTGGAGGACCCGAAGTGACCGCGGCACTGAAGCTTTCTTT.

The rearrangement links TRBV5-1 to TRBJ2-7; 8 nucleotides match TRBD1. Germline CDR1 reads SGHRS; CDR2 reads YFSETQ. This CDR3 is 15 amino acids long. With 4 bases clipped from V and 3 bases from J, the junction kept 9 bases outside the gene matches. Here the CDR3 reads CASSPGGTGLYEQYF. DNA of the CDR3: TGCGCCAGCAGCCCAGGGGGGACAGGCCTCTACGAGCAGTACTTC.

The chain combines TRBV2 with TRBJ1-5; TRBD1 matches at 7 bases. There are 15 residues in the CDR3. Trimming removed 5 bases from V and 1 base from J; junction bases left unmatched: 5. The germline CDR1 and CDR2 sequences are SNHLY and FYNNEI. The CDR3 DNA reads TGTGCCAGCAGTCCACAGGGGACGAGCAATCAGCCCCAGCATTTT. This sequence encodes CASSPQGTSNQPQHF.

The rearrangement joins TRBV5-1 to TRBJ2-1; TRBD1 matches 7 bases. The germline V gene has CDR1 SGHRS and CDR2 YFSETQ. V lost 3 bases, J lost 7 bases, and 4 bases stayed unmatched. CDR3 length: 13 amino acids. The CDR3 DNA sequence: TGCGCCAGCAGCTCAACAGGGGCTAATGAGCAGTTCTTC. Residues: CASSSTGANEQFF.

The chain links TRBV29-1 to TRBJ1-2, with 9 nucleotides matching TRBD1. V lost 7 bases and J lost 5; bases outside the gene matches: 8. This CDR3 has 13 residues. Germline CDR1 SQVTM, CDR2 ANQGSEA. The CDR3 DNA follows: TGCAGCGCCGGGACAGGGAGAGGGTATGGCTACACCTTC. Translating gives CSAGTGRGYGYTF.

The V and J genes are TRBV3-1 and TRBJ2-7; no clear D gene. V was shortened by 2 bases and J by 2 bases, with 16 bases between the two germline ends. The germline gives CDR1 LGHDT, CDR2 YNNKEL (reference sequence). The CDR3 is 16 residues long. DNA for the CDR3: TGTGCCAGCAGCCAATTAGGACCCATTCCACCCTACGAGCAGTACTTC. Residues: CASSQLGPIPPYEQYF.

The V and J genes are TRBV12-3 or TRBV12-4 and TRBJ2-1; 8 bases map to TRBD2. After removal of 2 bases from V and 6 bases from J, the junction contained 6 bases not matched to a gene. This CDR3 has 15 residues. The CDR3 nucleotides are TGTGCCAGCAGTTTACTAAGCGGGGGTCCCAATGAGCAGTTCTTC. It codes for CASSLLSGGPNEQFF.

The count of this clonotype is one. This rearrangement joins TRBV27 to TRBJ1-1; D remains unclear. This CDR3 comprises 17 residues. The germline V gene encodes CDR1 MNHEY and CDR2 SMNVEV (reference sequence). Trimming shortened V by 0 bases and J by 0 bases, and 14 bases separated the two germline ends. CDR3 sequence reads: CASSLSKTESMNTEAFF. The CDR3 DNA follows: TGTGCCAGCAGTTTATCGAAAACAGAAAGTATGAACACTGAAGCTTTCTTT.

This chain joins TRBV18 and TRBJ2-5; D may be TRBD2 (7 bases). The CDR3 loop spans 14 amino acids. Germline V gene lookup returns CDR1 KGHSH and CDR2 LQKENI. The V gene lost 2 bases and the J gene lost 4 bases, with 11 bases spanning the gap. The CDR3 loop is CASSPTGGLETQYF. The CDR3, as DNA: TGTGCCAGCTCACCAACGGGGGGCCTAGAGACCCAGTACTTC.

The CDR3 reads CSVEAGGDIQYF. The CDR3 nucleotides are TGCAGCGTTGAGGCAGGAGGGGACATTCAGTACTTC. The chain joins TRBV29-1 to TRBJ2-4, with a tentative D call TRBD2 (6 bases). This CDR3 comprises 12 residues. V lost 3 bases, J lost 8 bases, and 11 bases lay in between. Per germline, CDR1 SQVTM and CDR2 ANQGSEA.

This clonotype was seen once. The chain combines TRBV4-2 with TRBJ1-5; 8 bases agree with TRBD1. This CDR3 is built from 16 residues. Germline V gives CDR1 LGHNA, CDR2 YNFKEQ. V dropped 0 bases and J dropped 7; count of bases not matched to a gene: 8. This CDR3 reads CASSQDRTGPGQPQHF. DNA for the CDR3: TGTGCCAGCAGCCAAGATAGGACAGGGCCCGGGCAGCCCCAGCATTTT.

CDR3 region: CASRGTGSNYEQYF. In DNA, the CDR3 is TGCGCCAGCAGGGGAACAGGGTCAAACTACGAGCAGTACTTC. This rearrangement joins TRBV5-1 to TRBJ2-7, with D maybe TRBD1 (6 bases). Germline loops: CDR1 SGHRS, CDR2 YFSETQ. V shed 5 bases and J shed 3 bases, with 15 bases lying between them. The CDR3 contains 14 residues.

This clonotype has only one observation. This chain's CDR3 is CASSRGLNTGELFF. The CDR3 coding sequence is TGTGCCAGCAGCAGGGGTCTGAACACCGGGGAGCTGTTTTTT. V usage is TRBV6-4 and J usage is TRBJ2-2, with D possibly matching TRBD1 (6 bases). V shed 6 bases and J shed 1 base, with 9 bases lying between them. Germline lookup yields CDR1 MRHNA and CDR2 SNTAGT. The CDR3 has 14 residues.

The chain carries TRBV7-6 and TRBJ2-3; possibly TRBD2 for D (6 bases). The CDR3 length is 16 residues. Germline lookup yields CDR1 SGHVS and CDR2 FNYEAQ. Trimming shortened V by 5 bases and J by 2 bases, and 17 bases separated the two germline ends. CDR3 nucleotides: TGTGCCAGCAGCCCCCAACCGGGACTTCCCACAGATACGCAGTATTTT. This gives the protein CASSPQPGLPTDTQYF.

The chain uses TRBV18 and TRBJ2-7; D gene unclear. Germline lookup yields CDR1 KGHSH and CDR2 LQKENI. The CDR3 covers 14 residues. Between the trimmed V and J ends, which lost 6 bases and 6 bases, there was a span of 18 bases. CDR3 in amino acids: CASSPDGTMIEQYF. The CDR3 DNA follows: TGTGCCAGCTCCCCGGATGGTACTATGATCGAGCAGTACTTC. The full variable domain, in which reference TRBV18 and TRBJ2-7 provide the parts outside the CDR3, is NAGVMQNPRHLVRRRGQEARLRCSPMKGHSHVYWYRQLPEEGLKFMVYLQKENIIDESGMPKERFSAEFPKEGPSILRIQQVVRGDSAAYFCASSPDGTMIEQYFGPGTRLTVT.

The CDR3 DNA reads TGTGCCTGGAGGACAGTCTCTGGAAACACCATATATTTT. The encoded protein is CAWRTVSGNTIYF. The V gene is TRBV30, the J gene TRBJ1-3; a possible D gene is TRBD1 (5 bases). Trimming left V 3 bases short and J 0 bases short, with 6 bases between. The CDR3 sequence is 13 residues long. The germline V gene encodes CDR1 GTSNPN and CDR2 SVGIG (reference sequence).

The chain recombines TRBV20-1 with TRBJ1-2; D possibly corresponds to TRBD1 (5 bases). CDR1 and CDR2 (germline): DFQATT, SNEGSKA (reference sequence). V gave up 4 bases and J gave up 8 bases, with 14 bases separating them. The CDR3 covers 12 residues. The CDR3 here is CSATSGLKGYTF. The DNA of the CDR3 is TGCAGTGCTACTTCAGGGCTCAAGGGCTACACCTTC.

The V and J genes are TRBV20-1 and TRBJ1-1, with D maybe TRBD1 (5 bases). Germline lookup yields CDR1 DFQATT and CDR2 SNEGSKA (reference sequence). V was shortened by 5 bases and J by 0 bases, with 10 bases between the two germline ends. CDR3 length: 13 amino acids. The chain's CDR3 is CSAGGHVNTEAFF. CDR3 bases: TGCAGTGCTGGTGGACACGTGAACACTGAAGCTTTCTTT.

The chain combines TRBV7-2 with TRBJ2-3; D is unresolved. This CDR3 region has 13 residues. CDR1 SGHTA and CDR2 FQGNSA come from the germline V gene. The V end was cut by 1 base, the J end by 4 bases, with 6 bases between. The CDR3 sequence: CASSLGRADTQYF. The CDR3 region has the DNA TGTGCCAGCAGCTTAGGTCGTGCAGATACGCAGTATTTT.